The 10 T cell receptor beta chains given below trace back to one sample, sequenced in a study of Graves' ophthalmopathy and Graves' hyperthyroidism. The sequenced template was RNA, covering the TCR beta CDR3 region. The authors performed first-round RT-PCR with HTBI primers and then a second-round multiplex PCR. MiXCR, run by TCRdb on the multiplex PCR reads, gives a single entry per CDR3 protein. The sample has over 650,000 distinct CDR3 sequences; about 38% are singletons. The sample consisted of peripheral blood. The receptor set was obtained from an adult man with Graves' ophthalmopathy.

The chain links TRBV7-9 to TRBJ2-5; D may be TRBD1 (6 bases). The CDR3 is made up of 14 amino acids. V lost 2 bases to trimming and J lost 9 bases, with 16 bases between them. Germline assignment: CDR1 SEHNR and CDR2 FQNEAQ (reference sequence). In nucleotides, the CDR3 is TGTGCCAGCAGCTTAACACAGGGAGATCAGCCCCAGTACTTC. It translates to CASSLTQGDQPQYF.

Notes on this clonotype: The conserved phenylalanine or tryptophan is not found at the CDR3 terminus, so this likely reflects a read error. The rearrangement links TRBV19 to TRBJ1-1; D is ambiguous. CDR1 LNHDA and CDR2 SQIVND come from the germline V gene (reference sequence). This CDR3 comprises 15 residues. V lost 3 bases and J lost 1, with 12 bases in between. CDR3 sequence (DNA): TGTGCCAGTAGTATTCGGGGTGTGTGGAACACTGAAGCTTTCTCT. It specifies CASSIRGVWNTEAFS.

This clonotype showed up just a few times. This chain joins TRBV6-5 and TRBJ1-1; D call uncertain. The ends were cut back, 0 bases at V and 3 bases at J, with 8 bases in the middle. Per germline, CDR1 MNHEY and CDR2 SVGAGI. The CDR3 is made up of 14 amino acids. CDR3 region: CASSYSKEYTEAFF. CDR3 coding DNA: TGTGCCAGCAGTTACTCGAAGGAGTACACTGAAGCTTTCTTT.

Here the CDR3 reads CASSFGNGETQHF. CDR3 DNA: TGTGCCAGCAGCTTCGGGAACGGGGAGACCCAGCATTTT. The V and J genes are TRBV7-9 and TRBJ1-5; D uncertain. The CDR3 sequence is 13 residues long. V gave up 3 bases and J gave up 11 bases, with 14 bases separating them. Germline CDR1 and CDR2: SEHNR and FQNEAQ (reference sequence).

This clonotype was observed at least ten times. The junction differs from germline at one of its ends, possibly a read error. The chain carries TRBV10-3 and TRBJ1-6; D remains ambiguous. Germline-derived CDR1 and CDR2 are ENHRY and SYGVKD. CDR3 size: 15 residues. CDR3 in DNA: TGTGCCAGCAGTGAATGGTCTTATGGCGGACGGTCCCTCCACTTT. Translated, it gives CASSEWSYGGRSLHF.

The table lists this clonotype with a few counts. One junction end disagrees with the germline gene, perhaps due to a read error. This chain connects TRBV24-1 to TRBJ2-5, with 8 positions matching TRBD1. The germline CDR1 and CDR2 sequences are KGHDR and SFDVKD. The CDR3 has 15 residues. CDR3 bases: TGTGCCAGCAGTGAAGGACAGGGATGGGGGGAGACCCAGTACTTC. Protein: CASSEGQGWGETQYF.

The rearrangement links TRBV29-1 to TRBJ1-2, with TRBD1 matching over 7 bases. There are 13 residues in the CDR3. The germline gives CDR1 SQVTM, CDR2 ANQGSEA. The junction had 7 bases not matched to a gene; V was cut back by 5 bases and J by 4 bases. The CDR3 DNA sequence: TGCAGCGTTCAAACCCGGGACAGCTATGGCTACACCTTC. It specifies CSVQTRDSYGYTF.

In its sample, this clonotype was seen a few times. The chain carries TRBV11-2 and TRBJ2-6; D possibly uses TRBD1 or TRBD2 (5 bases each). V shed 0 bases and J shed 4 bases, with 10 bases lying between them. The germline V gene has CDR1 SGHAT and CDR2 FQNNGV. This CDR3 is 16 amino acids long. As DNA, the CDR3 is TGTGCCAGCAGCTTAGAATCGGGGCGCGGGGCCAACGTCCTGACTTTC. Its protein is CASSLESGRGANVLTF.

V is TRBV24-1 and J is TRBJ1-2; 7 bases match TRBD1. This CDR3 comprises 14 residues. Germline V CDR1 and CDR2: KGHDR, SFDVKD. Unmatched junction bases numbered 5, after V lost 2 bases and J lost 6 bases. Here the CDR3 DNA reads TGTGCCACCAGTGATTCCCAGGGGGTAAATGGCTACACCTTC. Protein sequence: CATSDSQGVNGYTF.

V is TRBV6-1 and J is TRBJ2-7; possibly TRBD1 or TRBD2 for D (5 bases each). Looked up from germline, CDR1 is MNHNS and CDR2 is SASEGT. The CDR3 has 12 residues. Trimming shortened V by 11 bases and J by 7 bases, and 18 bases separated the two germline ends. In nucleotides, the CDR3 is TGTGCCTGGAGTGGGGGTGAAGGTGAGCAGTACTTC. Translating gives CAWSGGEGEQYF.